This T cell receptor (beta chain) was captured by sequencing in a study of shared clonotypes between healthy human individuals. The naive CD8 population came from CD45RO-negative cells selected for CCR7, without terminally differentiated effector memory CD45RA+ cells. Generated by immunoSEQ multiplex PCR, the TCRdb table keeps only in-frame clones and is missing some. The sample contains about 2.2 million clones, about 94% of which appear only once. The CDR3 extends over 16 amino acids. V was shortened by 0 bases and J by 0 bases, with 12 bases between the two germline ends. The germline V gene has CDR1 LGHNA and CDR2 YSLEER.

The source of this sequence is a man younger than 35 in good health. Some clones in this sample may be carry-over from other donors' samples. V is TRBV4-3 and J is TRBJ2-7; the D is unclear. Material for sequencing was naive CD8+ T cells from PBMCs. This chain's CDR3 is CASSQDIGEFSYEQYF. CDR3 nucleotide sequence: TGCGCCAGCAGCCAAGATATTGGGGAATTCTCCTACGAGCAGTACTTC.